These 12 T cell receptor beta chains were sequenced from one sample in a study of cytomegalovirus exposure and HLA in healthy donors. Both 60 Vbeta primers and 13 Jbeta primers went into the PCR. Sequencing used immunoSEQ multiplex PCR; TCRdb keeps in-frame clones, though not all of them. The sample contains 120,000 or so clones, approximately 80% of which appear only once. Sequences were obtained from PBMCs. These TCRs come from a young man in good health and CMV-seronegative.

The chain is built from TRBV7-2 and TRBJ2-5, with D possibly being TRBD1 (6 bases). Trimming removed 2 bases from V and 4 bases from J, with 8 bases in between. Per germline, CDR1 SGHTA and CDR2 FQGNSA. The CDR3 runs 13 residues. CDR3 DNA sequence: TGTGCCAGCAGCTTACACAGGGCAGAGACCCAGTACTTC. It yields the protein CASSLHRAETQYF.

The chain has TRBV11-2 and TRBJ2-7; the D gene is possibly TRBD1 (5 bases). The length of the CDR3 is 13 residues. V lost 1 base to trimming and J lost 4 bases, with 8 bases between them. The germline V gene has CDR1 SGHAT and CDR2 FQNNGV. CDR3 region: CASSLARGYEQYF. In DNA form, the CDR3 reads TGTGCCAGCAGCTTAGCTAGGGGTTACGAGCAGTACTTC.

The chain has TRBV5-8 and TRBJ2-1, with 9 bases fitting TRBD2. V shed 4 bases and J 0 bases; nucleotides not matched to a gene: 2. Germline CDR1 reads SGHTS; CDR2 reads YDEGEE. The CDR3 covers 15 residues. The DNA for the CDR3 is TGTGCCAGCAGCCGTAGCGGGGGCTCCTACAATGAGCAGTTCTTC. Protein product: CASSRSGGSYNEQFF.

This rearrangement joins TRBV7-2 to TRBJ1-2; TRBD1 is a possible D gene (6 bases). The CDR3 length is 14 residues. Germline V gene data show CDR1 as SGHTA and CDR2 as FQGNSA. V was cut by 5 bases and J by 8 bases, with 18 bases left in between. The CDR3 sequence is CASSPRDARGGYTF. CDR3 nucleotide sequence: TGTGCCAGCAGCCCGAGGGACGCCAGGGGAGGCTACACCTTC. The full variable domain, in which reference TRBV7-2 and TRBJ1-2 provide the parts outside the CDR3, is GAGVSQSPSNKVTEKGKDVELRCDPISGHTALYWYRQSLGQGLEFLIYFQGNSAPDKSGLPSDRFSAERTGGSVSTLTIQRTQQEDSAVYLCASSPRDARGGYTFGSGTRLTVV.

This chain links TRBV2 with TRBJ1-1; 8 bases line up with TRBD1. The J segment lost 1 base and the V segment lost 7 bases, leaving 5 bases of the junction unmatched. The germline gives CDR1 SNHLY, CDR2 FYNNEI. This CDR3 contains 14 residues. The CDR3 reads CASTFDRGNTEAFF. CDR3 in DNA: TGTGCCAGCACCTTTGACAGGGGGAACACTGAAGCTTTCTTT.

J is TRBJ1-2 and V is TRBV7-3; 9 bases agree with TRBD1. Trimming removed 5 bases from V and 4 bases from J; junction bases left unmatched: 5. This CDR3 has 14 amino acids. Germline CDR1 reads SGHTA; CDR2 reads FQGTGA. The CDR3 coding sequence is TGTGCCAGCAGCCCCTCGACAGGGGGCTATGGCTACACCTTC. This gives the protein CASSPSTGGYGYTF.

V is TRBV10-2 and J is TRBJ2-7; D is perhaps TRBD2 (7 bases). V lost 6 bases to trimming and J lost 1 base, with 16 bases between them. The CDR3 runs to 15 residues. Germline-derived CDR1 and CDR2 are WSHSY and SAAADI. The CDR3 sequence: CASSPEGGFSYEQYF. The CDR3 bases are TGCGCCAGCAGCCCCGAGGGGGGGTTTTCCTACGAGCAGTACTTC.

The V call is TRBV13, the J call TRBJ1-6, with 8 bases fitting TRBD1. Trimming removed 6 bases from V and 0 bases from J; junction bases left unmatched: 4. The CDR3 is made up of 16 amino acids. CDR1 is PRHDT, CDR2 FYEKMQ, per germline (reference sequence). The CDR3 reads CASSRTGSSYNSPLHF. As DNA, the CDR3 is TGTGCCAGCAGTAGGACAGGGAGCTCCTATAATTCACCCCTCCACTTT.

The chain links TRBV7-2 to TRBJ2-2; D is unclear. In germline, CDR1 is SGHTA, CDR2 FQGNSA. The length of the CDR3 is 14 residues. The V end was cut by 3 bases, the J end by 2 bases, with 7 bases between. The CDR3: CASSLYTNTGELFF. The CDR3 coding sequence is TGTGCCAGCAGCTTGTATACTAACACCGGGGAGCTGTTTTTT.

CDR3 protein: CASSYSKLTEAFF. Here the CDR3 DNA reads TGTGCCAGCAGTTACTCGAAGCTTACTGAAGCTTTCTTT. This rearrangement joins TRBV6-5 to TRBJ1-1; D is ambiguous. The V end lost 0 bases, the J end lost 5 bases, and 7 bases lay between the germline ends. Looked up from germline, CDR1 is MNHEY and CDR2 is SVGAGI. The CDR3 extends over 13 amino acids.

V is TRBV25-1 and J is TRBJ1-6; D might be TRBD1 (6 bases). The V end was cut by 3 bases, the J end by 7 bases, with 22 bases between. Germline CDR1 MGHDK, CDR2 SYGVNS. The CDR3 extends over 18 amino acids. The CDR3 here is CASSDRVWVGGLNSPLHF. The DNA for the CDR3 is TGTGCCAGCAGTGATAGGGTCTGGGTTGGGGGCTTGAATTCACCCCTCCACTTT.

This rearrangement joins TRBV4-1 to TRBJ1-6; possible D gene TRBD1, 6 bases. This CDR3 has 16 amino acids. Germline V gene sequence: CDR1 MGHRA, CDR2 YSYEKL. With 0 bases removed from V and 7 bases from J, the gap between germline ends came to 13 bases. The CDR3 coding sequence is TGCGCCAGCAGCCAAGAAGGTGGAACAGGGAATTCACCCCTCCACTTT. The encoded protein is CASSQEGGTGNSPLHF.